The 25 T cell receptor beta chains given below trace back to one sample, sequenced in a study of cytomegalovirus exposure and HLA in healthy donors. This PCR relied on a set of 60 Vbeta primers and 13 Jbeta primers. The table came from immunoSEQ multiplex PCR; TCRdb's copy has only in-frame clones and leaves some out. The table has about 110,000 clones, roughly 76% seen once. Material for sequencing was PBMCs. These receptor sequences come from a woman in her fifties or sixties in good health and CMV-seropositive.

For this clone: Additional DNA sequences in this sample encode the identical CDR3. The chain joins TRBV7-3 to TRBJ1-1; TRBD1 matches 9 bases. This CDR3 is 14 amino acids long. Germline V CDR1 and CDR2: SGHTA, FQGTGA. J was trimmed by 2 bases and V by 5 bases; bases with no gene match: 3. CDR3 nucleotides: TGTGCCAGCAGCCCGGGACAGGGAAACACTGAAGCTTTCTTT. Its protein product is CASSPGQGNTEAFF. Based on the CDR3 plus reference TRBV7-3 and TRBJ1-1, the full variable domain is GAGVSQTPSNKVTEKGKYVELRCDPISGHTALYWYRQSLGQGPEFLIYFQGTGAADDSGLPNDRFFAVRPEGSVSTLKIQRTERGDSAVYLCASSPGQGNTEAFFGQGTRLTVV.

V is TRBV2 and J is TRBJ1-3; 7 nucleotides line up with TRBD1. The CDR3 contains 15 residues. CDR1 is SNHLY, CDR2 FYNNEI, per germline. The ends lost 2 bases at V and 1 base at J; junction bases unmatched: 2. This chain's CDR3 is CASSETGESGNTIYF. CDR3 nucleotide sequence: TGTGCCAGCAGTGAAACAGGGGAATCTGGAAACACCATATATTTT.

This chain connects TRBV5-1 to TRBJ1-4, with 8 bases fitting TRBD1. The CDR3 runs to 14 residues. V trimming: 5 bases; J trimming: 5 bases; junction bases outside the gene matches: 5. Germline loops: CDR1 SGHRS, CDR2 YFSETQ. CDR3 bases: TGCGCCAGCAGTCCGGGACAGGCAAATGAAAAACTGTTTTTT. Residues: CASSPGQANEKLFF.

The chain has TRBV6-6 and TRBJ2-1, with TRBD2 identical over 12 bases. From germline, CDR1 is MNHNY and CDR2 SVGAGI (reference sequence). The CDR3 has 14 residues. Trimming took 10 bases from V and 8 from J; bases not matched to a gene: 9. The CDR3 region has the DNA TGTGCCACGCTTTCTAGCGGGGGGGCCGATGAGCAGTTCTTC. This codes for CATLSSGGADEQFF.

V is TRBV30 and J is TRBJ2-3; 7 nucleotides line up with TRBD2. Germline assignment: CDR1 GTSNPN and CDR2 SVGIG (reference sequence). With V trimmed by 3 bases and J by 3 bases, 9 bases remained unmatched. The CDR3 spans 15 residues. This chain's CDR3 is CAWSPSWGGTDTQYF. The CDR3 DNA follows: TGTGCCTGGAGCCCCTCGTGGGGGGGAACAGATACGCAGTATTTT.

The chain combines TRBV28 with TRBJ1-2; 7 nucleotides line up with TRBD1. The V and J ends lost 3 bases and 4 bases, in that order; junction bases with no gene match: 5. This CDR3 has 14 amino acids. CDR1 and CDR2 (germline): MDHEN, SYDVKM. The CDR3 DNA reads as TGTGCCAGCAGTTTGGAGGGGGCATTCTATGGCTACACCTTC. Translation: CASSLEGAFYGYTF.

The chain has TRBV9 and TRBJ2-2; 16 positions match TRBD2. The CDR3 totals 18 residues. CDR1 is SGDLS, CDR2 YYNGEE, per germline. Trimming took 2 bases from V and 0 from J; bases not matched to a gene: 1. This CDR3 reads CASSVGLAGGANTGELFF. For the CDR3, the DNA is TGTGCCAGCAGCGTGGGACTAGCGGGGGGGGCGAACACCGGGGAGCTGTTTTTT.

The genes are TRBV7-6 and TRBJ1-1; no firm D call. The CDR3 runs 13 residues. Trimming removed 1 base from V and 4 bases from J, with 7 bases in between. Germline CDR1 is SGHVS and CDR2 is FNYEAQ. The CDR3 loop reads CASSLGSGTEAFF. The CDR3 region has the DNA TGTGCCAGCAGCTTAGGCTCAGGCACTGAAGCTTTCTTT.

The V gene is TRBV6-1, the J gene TRBJ1-1; 11 nucleotides agree with TRBD1. The ends lost 5 bases at V and 6 bases at J; junction bases unmatched: 5. CDR3 length equals 14 residues. Germline loops: CDR1 MNHNS, CDR2 SASEGT. The CDR3 region is CASSQPGQGAEAFF. As DNA, the CDR3 is TGTGCCAGCAGTCAACCGGGACAGGGGGCTGAAGCTTTCTTT.

The rearrangement uses TRBV6-1 and TRBJ1-4; D may be TRBD1 (6 bases). Germline V lookup: CDR1 MNHNS, CDR2 SASEGT. The CDR3 is made up of 15 amino acids. Trimming removed 8 bases at V and 10 bases at J, with 23 bases between. This CDR3 is CASSSQGRAIGKLFF. CDR3 coding DNA: TGTGCCAGCTCTTCACAGGGCAGGGCAATCGGAAAACTGTTTTTT.

The CDR3 here is CASSPFNWQGYGYTF. Here the CDR3 DNA reads TGTGCCAGCAGTCCTTTCAATTGGCAGGGCTATGGCTACACCTTC. V is TRBV27 and J is TRBJ1-2; tentatively, D is TRBD1 (5 bases). CDR1 is MNHEY, CDR2 SMNVEV, per germline (reference sequence). V lost 5 bases, J lost 4 bases, and 17 bases lay in between. The CDR3 loop spans 15 amino acids.

The gene calls are TRBV19 and TRBJ1-1; 9 nucleotides align to TRBD1. V was clipped by 8 bases and J by 2 bases; unmatched bases: 3. The CDR3 runs 13 residues. Germline V CDR1 and CDR2: LNHDA, SQIVND (reference sequence). Here the CDR3 reads CASDTGGNTEAFF. CDR3 coding DNA: TGTGCCAGTGATACAGGGGGCAACACTGAAGCTTTCTTT.

The rearrangement links TRBV28 to TRBJ2-2, with 9 bases aligning to TRBD2. After removal of 7 bases from V and 0 bases from J, the junction contained 3 bases not matched to a gene. The CDR3 length is 15 residues. Germline CDR1 is MDHEN and CDR2 is SYDVKM. The CDR3 here is CASTIAGANTGELFF. The CDR3, as DNA: TGTGCCAGCACCATAGCGGGGGCGAACACCGGGGAGCTGTTTTTT.

This chain links TRBV28 with TRBJ1-2, with 10 bases aligning to TRBD1. The J segment lost 6 bases and the V segment lost 6 bases, leaving 4 bases of the junction unmatched. Germline CDR1 is MDHEN and CDR2 is SYDVKM. The CDR3 length is 13 residues. DNA for the CDR3: TGTGCCAGCAGAAGGACAGGGGGAGATGGCTACACCTTC. It specifies CASRRTGGDGYTF.

The rearrangement uses TRBV13 and TRBJ2-7; D gene uncertain. V was pared by 0 bases and J by 3 bases, with 9 bases between. The CDR3 has 14 residues. Per the germline V gene, CDR1 is PRHDT and CDR2 is FYEKMQ (reference sequence). The CDR3 sequence: CASSLGRVNYEQYF. CDR3 DNA: TGTGCCAGCAGCTTAGGCCGGGTAAACTACGAGCAGTACTTC. Complete variable domain (other parts from reference TRBV13 and TRBJ2-7): AAGVIQSPRHLIKEKRETATLKCYPIPRHDTVYWYQQGPGQDPQFLISFYEKMQSDKGSIPDRFSAQQFSDYHSELNMSSLELGDSALYFCASSLGRVNYEQYFGPGTRLTVT.

J is TRBJ1-6 and V is TRBV6-4, with D possibly being TRBD1 (5 bases). CDR3 length: 14 residues. The germline gives CDR1 MRHNA, CDR2 SNTAGT. V lost 6 bases to trimming and J lost 10 bases, with 16 bases between them. CDR3 nucleotides: TGTGCCAGCAGGGGGTCGGGGGTAAACTCACCCCTCCACTTT. This sequence encodes CASRGSGVNSPLHF.

This clone appeared a few times. The chain combines TRBV2 with TRBJ1-4, with D possibly being TRBD1 (5 bases). The germline CDR1 and CDR2 sequences are SNHLY and FYNNEI. V lost 2 bases and J lost 10, with 11 bases in between. The CDR3 is 13 residues long. The DNA of the CDR3 is TGTGCCAGCAGTGAAACTGGAAGGGGAAAACTGTTTTTT. Translating gives CASSETGRGKLFF. The variable domain in full, with the rest retrieved from reference TRBV2 and TRBJ1-4, is EPEVTQTPSHQVTQMGQEVILRCVPISNHLYFYWYRQILGQKVEFLVSFYNNEISEKSEIFDDQFSVERPDGSNFTLKIRSTKLEDSAMYFCASSETGRGKLFFGSGTQLSVL.

This clone was counted between two and nine times. V gene TRBV29-1 combines with J gene TRBJ1-4; D remains ambiguous. V was cut by 6 bases and J by 5 bases, with 13 bases left in between. The CDR3 extends over 13 amino acids. Germline V CDR1 and CDR2: SQVTM, ANQGSEA. In DNA form, the CDR3 reads TGCAGCGTCCTAGACGGTTCCAATGAAAAACTGTTTTTT. Its protein product is CSVLDGSNEKLFF.

This chain links TRBV9 with TRBJ1-4, with TRBD1 identical over 7 bases. The J segment lost 5 bases and the V segment lost 4 bases, leaving 8 bases of the junction unmatched. This CDR3 comprises 15 residues. Germline V gene sequence: CDR1 SGDLS, CDR2 YYNGEE. CDR3 DNA: TGTGCCAGCAGCCCCCCGACAGGGAGGAATGAAAAACTGTTTTTT. Its protein is CASSPPTGRNEKLFF.

This chain's CDR3 is CASSQDRGGSYNEQFF. CDR3 DNA: TGCGCCAGCAGCCAAGATCGAGGGGGCTCCTACAATGAGCAGTTCTTC. The chain has TRBV4-3 and TRBJ2-1; maybe TRBD1 (6 bases). The germline V gene encodes CDR1 LGHNA and CDR2 YSLEER. The CDR3 is 16 amino acids. V was trimmed by 0 bases and J by 0 bases, leaving 9 bases between them.

The chain recombines TRBV5-1 with TRBJ1-6, with D perhaps matching TRBD1 (6 bases). Trimming left V 8 bases short and J 10 bases short, with 25 bases between. Germline V gene sequence: CDR1 SGHRS, CDR2 YFSETQ. CDR3 length equals 16 residues. The DNA for the CDR3 is TGCGCCAGTTCCCCCAGATCAAACAGGGACGGATCACCCCTCCACTTT. Translated: CASSPRSNRDGSPLHF.

The chain combines TRBV5-1 with TRBJ1-1, with D tentatively TRBD1 (6 bases). V lost 0 bases and J 5 bases, leaving 14 bases between the germline ends. Germline-derived CDR1 and CDR2 are SGHRS and YFSETQ. The CDR3 is 15 residues long. The CDR3 DNA follows: TGCGCCAGCAGCTTGGAAGGCAGGGGTCGAACTGAAGCTTTCTTT. This gives the protein CASSLEGRGRTEAFF.

This chain joins TRBV18 and TRBJ2-3, with 13 bases matching TRBD2. The CDR3 length is 16 residues. Germline values: CDR1 KGHSH, CDR2 LQKENI. The V gene end was trimmed by 2 bases and the J gene end by 4 bases; junction bases not matched to a gene: 3. CDR3 bases: TGTGCCAGCTCACCAACTAGCGGGGGGGCATCAGATACGCAGTATTTT. It is translated as CASSPTSGGASDTQYF. Filled out from reference TRBV18 and TRBJ2-3, the complete variable domain reads NAGVMQNPRHLVRRRGQEARLRCSPMKGHSHVYWYRQLPEEGLKFMVYLQKENIIDESGMPKERFSAEFPKEGPSILRIQQVVRGDSAAYFCASSPTSGGASDTQYFGPGTRLTVL.

In this sample, this clone turned up a few times. This rearrangement joins TRBV10-3 to TRBJ1-5; TRBD1 agrees at 7 bases. Unmatched junction bases numbered 8, after V lost 0 bases and J lost 6 bases. Looked up from germline, CDR1 is ENHRY and CDR2 is SYGVKD. The CDR3 is 16 residues long. The CDR3: CAISESLGGHGQPQHF. The CDR3 nucleotides are TGTGCCATCAGTGAGTCTTTAGGGGGCCACGGTCAGCCCCAGCATTTT.

This clone was detected only a few times. This chain joins TRBV28 and TRBJ1-2; D is undetermined. The CDR3 runs to 14 residues. Trimming pared 5 bases from V and 0 bases from J, leaving 10 bases between. In germline, CDR1 is MDHEN, CDR2 SYDVKM. The CDR3 loop reads CASSPSGANYGYTF. CDR3 DNA: TGTGCCAGCAGTCCGAGCGGGGCTAACTATGGCTACACCTTC.